These T cell receptor beta chains were read from a single sample in a study of T cell repertoires in cytomegalovirus infection. Their target antigens are unknown. TCRdb used MiXCR to reprocess the reads, holding one entry per CDR3 protein. Of about 130,000 distinct CDR3 sequences listed, under 30% are singletons. Sequencing was done on a sample of PBMCs, sequenced either directly or after in vitro stimulation (not recorded which). These receptors came from a human donor in good health (CMV status not recorded). Some clones in this sample may be carry-over from other donors' samples. CDR3s include the opening cysteine and the closing phenylalanine or tryptophan. D genes are given only for firm matches. Not every row has a clone size; where given, it reads once, few, many or a size class.

D,V,J,size,length,CDR3,DNA
.,TRBV7-6,TRBJ2-7,many,13,CASSLGRAYEQYF,TGTGCCAGCAGCCTGGGACGGGCCTACGAGCAGTACTTC
.,TRBV30,TRBJ1-5,.,14,CAWSLGPSNQPQHF,TGTGCCTGGAGCCTGGGACCGAGCAATCAGCCCCAGCATTTT
TRBD1,TRBV12-3/TRBV12-4,TRBJ1-4,.,14,CASSSDRGREKLFF,TGTGCCAGCAGTTCGGACAGGGGGCGAGAAAAACTGTTTTTT
.,TRBV12-5,TRBJ1-2,many,16,CASGLVLSGEGDGYTF,TGTGCTAGTGGTTTGGTACTGAGTGGAGAGGGCGATGGCTACACCTTC
.,TRBV12-3/TRBV12-4,TRBJ1-5,once,16,CASKSGTHKSNQPHHF,TGTGCCAGCAAATCCGGGACCCACAAAAGCAATCAGCCCCACCATTTT
TRBD1,TRBV13,TRBJ1-2,few,14,CASSLDRDPYGYTF,TGTGCCAGCAGCCTCGACAGGGATCCCTATGGCTACACCTTC
.,TRBV7-2,TRBJ2-1,.,16,CASRMGRGSSYNEQFF,TGTGCCAGCAGAATGGGTAGAGGGAGCTCCTACAATGAGCAGTTCTTC
.,TRBV28,TRBJ2-1,.,13,CATSGVSYNEQFF,TGTGCCACCTCAGGGGTATCCTACAATGAGCAGTTCTTC
.,TRBV11-2,TRBJ1-2,many,14,CASSFLRSNYGYTF,TGTGCCAGCAGCTTCCTTAGAAGTAACTATGGCTACACCTTC
TRBD1,TRBV7-2,TRBJ2-4,.,17,CASSRDRFELAKNIQYF,TGTGCCAGCAGCAGGGACAGGTTTGAACTAGCCAAAAACATTCAGTACTTC
.,TRBV4-2,TRBJ2-7,few,18,CASSQVGLGGGSPYEQYF,TGTGCCAGCAGCCAAGTAGGATTGGGAGGGGGCTCTCCCTACGAGCAGTACTTC
TRBD2,TRBV7-2,TRBJ2-3,.,15,CASSLKGLAEDTQYF,TGTGCCAGCAGCTTAAAGGGACTAGCGGAAGATACGCAGTATTTT
TRBD2,TRBV10-3,TRBJ2-5,.,16,CAISPGGTSRQETQYF,TGTGCCATCAGTCCCGGGGGGACTAGCAGACAAGAGACCCAGTACTTC
TRBD2,TRBV4-1,TRBJ2-5,.,18,CASSQDSSGRGASGTQYF,TGCGCCAGCAGCCAAGACAGTAGCGGGAGGGGGGCTTCAGGGACCCAGTACTTC
TRBD1,TRBV19,TRBJ1-4,.,14,CASSRDRGSEKLFF,TGTGCCAGTAGTAGGGACAGGGGGAGCGAAAAACTGTTTTTT
.,TRBV6-6,TRBJ2-1,.,14,CASASSGLYNEQFF,TGTGCCAGCGCCAGTAGCGGCTTATACAATGAGCAGTTCTTC
TRBD2,TRBV4-1,TRBJ2-2,.,15,CASSHPGLVINELFF,TGCGCCAGCAGCCACCCGGGACTAGTAATTAATGAGCTGTTTTTT
.,TRBV7-2,TRBJ1-6,many,13,CASSLLTDSPLHF,TGTGCCAGCAGCTTACTTACGGATTCACCCCTCCACTTT
.,TRBV20-1,TRBJ1-5,.,11,CSANLGQPQHF,TGCAGTGCTAATCTGGGACAGCCCCAGCATTTT
TRBD1,TRBV7-4,TRBJ1-2,.,15,CASSSTPTGLYGYTF,TGTGCCAGCAGCTCCACTCCGACAGGGCTCTATGGCTACACCTTC
TRBD2,TRBV11-2,TRBJ2-7,.,13,CASSPRQREGQYF,TGTGCCAGCAGCCCCCGACAGCGGGAAGGGCAGTACTTC
.,TRBV12-5,TRBJ2-1,few,12,CASGPPDNEQFF,TGTGCTAGTGGTCCCCCCGACAATGAGCAGTTCTTC
TRBD1,TRBV20-1,TRBJ1-6,.,17,CSARDPGQGAYNSPLHF,TGCAGTGCTAGAGATCCGGGACAGGGAGCCTATAATTCACCCCTCCACTTT
.,TRBV5-5,TRBJ2-1,once,15,CASSFGIGERDEQFF,TGTGCCAGCAGCTTCGGGATAGGAGAAAGGGATGAGCAGTTCTTC
TRBD2,TRBV7-2,TRBJ2-1,few,17,CASSFTGLTSGRNEQFF,TGTGCCAGCAGCTTCACGGGGTTAACTAGCGGGAGAAATGAGCAGTTCTTC
TRBD1,TRBV7-2,TRBJ1-4,many,14,CASSFDRVGEKLFF,TGTGCCAGCAGCTTCGACAGGGTGGGTGAAAAACTGTTTTTT
TRBD1,TRBV6-5,TRBJ1-5,few,15,CDSSYPEGAYQPQHF,TGTGACAGCAGTTACCCCGAGGGGGCTTATCAGCCCCAGCATTTT
.,TRBV6-2/TRBV6-3,TRBJ1-6,.,14,CASSYEGRRSPLHF,TGTGCCAGCAGTTACGAGGGGCGGCGGTCACCCCTCCACTTT
.,TRBV11-2,TRBJ2-2,few,15,CASSLSARNTGELFF,TGTGCCAGCAGCTTGTCAGCGAGGAACACCGGGGAGCTGTTTTTT
.,TRBV7-9,TRBJ2-3,.,15,CATSEDGGLRDTQYF,TGTGCCACTTCCGAGGACGGGGGACTTCGGGATACGCAGTATTTT
TRBD1,TRBV14,TRBJ2-7,.,12,CASSPDRVELYF,TGTGCCAGCAGTCCAGACAGGGTGGAGCTGTACTTC
TRBD1,TRBV7-3,TRBJ2-5,.,16,CASSTLRTGGYETQYF,TGTGCCAGCAGCACCCTTAGGACAGGGGGCTACGAGACCCAGTACTTC
.,TRBV12-3/TRBV12-4,TRBJ2-5,.,13,CASSLFGLETQYF,TGTGCCAGCAGTTTATTTGGTTTGGAGACCCAGTACTTC
.,TRBV7-8,TRBJ2-3,many,16,CASSLRSSGSTDTQYF,TGTGCCAGCAGCTTACGGTCAAGCGGAAGCACAGATACGCAGTATTTT
.,TRBV2,TRBJ2-1,.,11,CATKADGEQFF,TGTGCCACCAAGGCCGACGGTGAGCAGTTCTTC
.,TRBV6-6,TRBJ1-2,.,13,CASSPRDIYGYTF,TGTGCCAGCAGTCCCCGGGACATTTATGGCTACACCTTC
TRBD1,TRBV7-9,TRBJ1-2,.,15,CASSFLSQGVSGYTF,TGTGCCAGCAGCTTTCTGAGTCAGGGGGTCTCTGGCTACACCTTC
.,TRBV7-2,TRBJ1-1,.,13,CASSLTRDTEAFF,TGTGCCAGCAGCTTGACTCGAGACACTGAAGCTTTCTTT
.,TRBV12-3/TRBV12-4,TRBJ1-1,few,13,CASSLALDTEAFF,TGTGCCAGCAGTTTAGCATTGGACACTGAAGCTTTCTTT
TRBD1,TRBV18,TRBJ1-1,.,13,CASSRTGWTEAFF,TGTGCCAGCTCCCGGACAGGGTGGACTGAAGCTTTCTTT
.,TRBV7-2,TRBJ1-5,many,16,CASSLALGLTNQPQHF,TGTGCCAGCAGCTTAGCGCTAGGACTTACAAATCAGCCCCAGCATTTT
TRBD2,TRBV4-1,TRBJ2-4,.,18,CASSHGLAGGRFKNIQYF,TGCGCCAGCAGCCACGGACTAGCGGGAGGACGATTCAAAAACATTCAGTACTTC
TRBD2,TRBV6-1,TRBJ2-4,.,13,CASSYGGGVIQYF,TGTGCCAGCAGTTATGGGGGGGGGGTCATTCAGTACTTC
.,TRBV5-4,TRBJ2-2,.,12,CASSFATGELFF,TGTGCCAGCAGCTTCGCAACCGGGGAGCTGTTTTTT
.,TRBV7-9,TRBJ1-1,.,15,CASSQKGTMNTEAFF,TGTGCCAGCAGCCAAAAAGGGACAATGAACACTGAAGCTTTCTTT
.,TRBV18,TRBJ1-1,.,17,CASSSLRFYLAGTEAFF,TGTGCCAGCTCATCCTTGCGTTTCTACCTGGCGGGCACTGAAGCTTTCTTT
TRBD2,TRBV28,TRBJ2-1,.,15,CASSQSGRRGNEQFF,TGTGCCAGCAGCCAGAGCGGGAGAAGAGGGAATGAGCAGTTCTTC
.,TRBV11-2,TRBJ2-1,few,15,CASSLGRGSYNEQFF,TGTGCCAGCAGCTTAGGGAGGGGTTCCTACAATGAGCAGTTCTTC
.,TRBV15,TRBJ1-3,.,13,CATSSYSGNTIYF,TGTGCCACCAGCAGCTACTCTGGAAACACCATATATTTT
.,TRBV11-2,TRBJ1-2,many,14,CASRLSGDRYGYTF,TGTGCCAGCAGGTTGAGCGGAGACCGCTATGGCTACACCTTC
.,TRBV12-3/TRBV12-4,TRBJ1-1,.,14,CASIRGYRNTEAFF,TGTGCCAGCATCCGAGGGTATAGGAACACTGAAGCTTTCTTT
.,TRBV4-2,TRBJ2-6,few,18,CASSQDWVRSSGANVLTF,TGTGCCAGCAGCCAAGATTGGGTTCGAAGCTCTGGGGCCAACGTCCTGACTTTC